What follows are 14 T cell receptor beta chains derived from one specimen sequenced in a study of T-cell reconstitution after alpha-beta-depleted transplantation in children. Library preparation (for TCRbeta) was performed with unique molecular identifiers. Each CDR3 protein is one row after TCRdb ran MiXCR on the PCR reads. The sample has about 70,000 distinct CDR3 sequences; roughly a tenth are singletons. Source: PBMCs, taken before TCRalphabeta/CD19-depleted stem cell transplant. The source of these receptors is a boy between 10 and 17 years old with acute myeloid leukemia, due to receive a stem cell transplant.

This rearrangement joins TRBV27 to TRBJ2-2; TRBD1 or TRBD2 may be the D gene (6 bases each). This CDR3 spans 19 amino acids. Germline-derived CDR1 and CDR2 are MNHEY and SMNVEV (reference sequence). Between the trimmed V and J ends, which lost 4 bases and 0 bases, there was a span of 21 bases. CDR3 protein: CASSSRLGGLQANTGELFF. The CDR3 DNA reads as TGTGCCAGCAGTTCCCGACTAGGGGGGCTCCAAGCGAACACCGGGGAGCTGTTTTTT.

At least ten counts were recorded for this clonotype. The chain couples TRBV4-1 to TRBJ2-5; D is possibly TRBD1 (5 bases). V shed 0 bases and J shed 5 bases, with 16 bases lying between them. The CDR3 loop spans 16 amino acids. The germline V gene encodes CDR1 MGHRA and CDR2 YSYEKL. The CDR3 DNA follows: TGCGCCAGCAGCCAAGATGGGGCGAAAACCAGCGAGACCCAGTACTTC. Its protein product is CASSQDGAKTSETQYF.

This clonotype has at least ten counts. At one of its ends the junction is not consistent with the germline gene, which may arise from a read error. V gene TRBV7-9 combines with J gene TRBJ2-1, with D perhaps matching TRBD2 (6 bases). The CDR3 totals 15 residues. Germline CDR1 and CDR2: SEHNR and FQNEAQ (reference sequence). The CDR3 region has the DNA TGTGCCAGCAGCTCGTCCGGGACTTCTAACAATGAGCATTTCTTC. It is translated as CASSSSGTSNNEHFF.

This clonotype was recorded at least ten times. The chain couples TRBV4-1 to TRBJ2-5; TRBD2 matches at 15 bases. The CDR3 is 16 residues long. CDR1 and CDR2 from the germline V gene are MGHRA and YSYEKL. V lost 5 bases, J lost 7 bases, and 8 bases stayed unmatched. For the CDR3, the DNA is TGCGCCAGCAGCTACGGACTAGCGGGGGGGCCGGGGACCCAGTACTTC. Translated, it gives CASSYGLAGGPGTQYF.

This clonotype was recorded at least ten times. This chain connects TRBV7-2 to TRBJ2-3; D is unresolved. V was trimmed by 3 bases and J by 1 base, leaving 8 bases between them. Germline CDR1 reads SGHTA; CDR2 reads FQGNSA. The CDR3 consists of 14 residues. The CDR3 region is CASSFISGTDTQYF. The CDR3 DNA is TGTGCCAGCAGCTTTATCAGCGGCACAGATACGCAGTATTTT.

There are many counts of this clonotype. The chain employs TRBV7-3 and TRBJ2-1; the match to TRBD2 covers 7 bases. The ends lost 2 bases at V and 2 bases at J; junction bases unmatched: 6. The CDR3 sequence is 16 residues long. Germline-derived CDR1 and CDR2 are SGHTA and FQGTGA. The CDR3 DNA follows: TGTGCCAGCAGCTTAGTATGGGCGGGAGCCTACAATGAGCAGTTCTTC. Encoded protein: CASSLVWAGAYNEQFF.

V and J are TRBV11-3 and TRBJ2-2, with 9 bases that match TRBD1. Germline loops: CDR1 SGHNT, CDR2 YENEEA. Trimming took 5 bases from V and 3 from J; bases not matched to a gene: 10. The CDR3 extends over 17 amino acids. CDR3 amino acids: CASSRETGGADTGELFF. The CDR3 nucleotides are TGTGCCAGCAGCCGCGAGACAGGGGGAGCGGACACCGGGGAGCTGTTTTTT.

The table lists this clonotype with many counts. This chain uses TRBV4-3 with TRBJ2-7; 14 bases match TRBD2. Per germline, CDR1 LGHNA and CDR2 YSLEER. The trim removed 5 bases at V and 4 bases at J, leaving 10 bases unmatched. The CDR3 covers 17 residues. The CDR3 protein is CASSSGTSGSAGYEQYF. The DNA for the CDR3 is TGCGCCAGCAGCTCCGGGACTAGCGGGAGTGCGGGTTACGAGCAGTACTTC.

The chain combines TRBV7-3 with TRBJ1-6; D not certain. Germline CDR1 reads SGHTA; CDR2 reads FQGTGA. The length of the CDR3 is 13 residues. Trimming removed 5 bases from V and 7 bases from J, with 9 bases in between. The CDR3 DNA is TGTGCCAGCAGCATGGCCTGGAATTCACCCCTCCACTTT. Its protein is CASSMAWNSPLHF.

This clonotype was observed at least ten times. J is TRBJ1-2 and V is TRBV5-1, with D possibly TRBD1 on 6 matching bases. Germline V lookup: CDR1 SGHRS, CDR2 YFSETQ. CDR3 length equals 13 residues. Trimming took off 5 bases at V and 4 bases at J, with 12 bases between the two ends. CDR3 nucleotides: TGCGCCAGCAGTCTTCAGGGGTTCTATGGCTACACCTTC. Its protein is CASSLQGFYGYTF. Supplemented by reference TRBV5-1 and TRBJ1-2, the full variable domain reads KAGVTQTPRYLIKTRGQQVTLSCSPISGHRSVSWYQQTPGQGLQFLFEYFSETQRNKGNFPGRFSGRQFSNSRSEMNVSTLELGDSALYLCASSLQGFYGYTFGSGTRLTVV.

This clonotype was seen many times. J is TRBJ2-2 and V is TRBV7-8; TRBD2 might be the D (5 bases). V dropped 2 bases and J dropped 8 bases, with 6 bases sitting between them. CDR3 length: 12 amino acids. The V gene's germline CDR1 is SGHVS and CDR2 FQNEAQ. CDR3 DNA: TGTGCCAGCAGCTTATCGGGGGGGGAGCTGTTTTTT. Encoded protein: CASSLSGGELFF.

This clonotype was detected ten times or more. V gene TRBV5-1 combines with J gene TRBJ2-7, with 10 bases fitting TRBD2. The germline V gene has CDR1 SGHRS and CDR2 YFSETQ. Trimming at V came to 0 bases and at J to 6 bases, leaving 6 bases not matched to a gene. This CDR3 spans 15 amino acids. As DNA, the CDR3 is TGCGCCAGCAGCTTGGGCCCTAGCGGGAGTGGCGAGCAGTACTTC. Translating it yields CASSLGPSGSGEQYF.

This clonotype was observed at least ten times. The rearrangement links TRBV12-3 or TRBV12-4 to TRBJ2-5; D is unclear. This CDR3 contains 14 residues. The V end lost 6 bases, the J end lost 4 bases, and 15 bases lay between the germline ends. The CDR3 region is CASSREIGGETQYF. The DNA for the CDR3 is TGTGCCAGCAGCCGCGAGATAGGTGGAGAGACCCAGTACTTC.

This clonotype has a count of ten or more. V is TRBV7-3 and J is TRBJ2-1; possible D gene TRBD2, 6 bases. Germline CDR1 is SGHTA and CDR2 is FQGTGA. The CDR3 is 15 residues long. Trimming removed 0 bases at V and 5 bases at J, with 11 bases between. The CDR3 region is CASSLTRRGHNEQFF. Written as DNA, the CDR3 is TGTGCCAGCAGCTTAACGAGGCGGGGCCACAATGAGCAGTTCTTC.